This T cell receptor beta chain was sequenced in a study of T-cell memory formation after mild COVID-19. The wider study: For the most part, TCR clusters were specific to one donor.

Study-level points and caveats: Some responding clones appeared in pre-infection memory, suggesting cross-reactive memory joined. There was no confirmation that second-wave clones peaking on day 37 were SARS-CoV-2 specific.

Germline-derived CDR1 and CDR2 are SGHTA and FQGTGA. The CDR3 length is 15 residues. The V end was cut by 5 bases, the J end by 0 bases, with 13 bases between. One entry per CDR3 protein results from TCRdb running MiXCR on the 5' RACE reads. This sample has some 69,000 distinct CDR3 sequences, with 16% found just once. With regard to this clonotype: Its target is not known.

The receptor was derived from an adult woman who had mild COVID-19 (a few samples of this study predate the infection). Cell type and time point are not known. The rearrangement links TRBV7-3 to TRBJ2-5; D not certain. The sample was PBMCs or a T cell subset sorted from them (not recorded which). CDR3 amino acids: CASSRNTRYQETQYF. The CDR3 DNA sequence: TGTGCCAGCAGCCGCAACACCCGGTACCAAGAGACCCAGTACTTC.